These 18 T cell receptor beta chains came from one sample sequenced in a study of cytomegalovirus exposure and HLA in healthy donors. The protocol was immunoSEQ multiplex PCR, while the TCRdb copy is restricted to in-frame clones and leaves out a portion. In the table there are some 160,000 clones, approximately 90% of which are singletons. The sample was PBMCs. The receptors were gathered from a man aged 18 to 35 in good health and CMV-seronegative.

The rearrangement uses TRBV5-4 and TRBJ2-5; TRBD1 matches at 11 bases. V was clipped by 0 bases and J by 5 bases; unmatched bases: 3. Germline V gene lookup returns CDR1 SGHNT and CDR2 YYREEE (reference sequence). CDR3 size: 15 residues. CDR3 sequence (DNA): TGTGCCAGCAGCTTGGAGGGACAGGGGGGGGAGACCCAGTACTTC. Amino acids: CASSLEGQGGETQYF.

The gene calls are TRBV6-5 and TRBJ1-3; TRBD1 might be the D (5 bases). CDR1 is MNHEY, CDR2 SVGAGI, per germline. The CDR3 is 15 amino acids. V was shortened by 1 base and J by 2 bases, with 9 bases between the two germline ends. Written as DNA, the CDR3 is TGTGCCAGCAGTTACTTTAGGGGCCCTGGAAACACCATATATTTT. As protein: CASSYFRGPGNTIYF.

V gene TRBV30 combines with J gene TRBJ1-2; tentative D call: TRBD1 (6 bases). Trimming removed 5 bases at V and 4 bases at J, with 14 bases between. CDR3 size: 13 residues. The germline V gene has CDR1 GTSNPN and CDR2 SVGIG (reference sequence). DNA for the CDR3: TGTGCCTGGGAAATCAAGGACAGCTATGGCTACACCTTC. This translates into CAWEIKDSYGYTF.

This clone has only a few counts. The rearrangement links TRBV6-1 to TRBJ2-7, with 7 bases matching TRBD1. The CDR3 covers 15 residues. Germline loops: CDR1 MNHNS, CDR2 SASEGT. Trimming removed 1 base from V and 0 bases from J; junction bases left unmatched: 3. In DNA form, the CDR3 reads TGTGCCAGCAGTGAAGTGGGGGACAGCTCCTACGAGCAGTACGTC. This translates into CASSEVGDSSYEQYV.

The rearrangement uses TRBV13 and TRBJ1-1; unclear D gene. In germline, CDR1 is PRHDT, CDR2 FYEKMQ (reference sequence). Trimming cost V 6 bases and J 7 bases, with 12 bases left between them. The CDR3 runs to 12 residues. Here the CDR3 DNA reads TGTGCCAGCAGTCTACCAGGTAGTGAAGCTTTCTTT. This translates into CASSLPGSEAFF.

The CDR3 DNA follows: TGTGCCAGCAGCCATCCTCTAGCGGGAGTGCAGTCCTACAATGAGCAGTTCTTC. This encodes CASSHPLAGVQSYNEQFF. This chain uses TRBV7-6 with TRBJ2-1; TRBD2 matches 10 bases. With V trimmed by 5 bases and J by 1 base, 11 bases remained unmatched. Germline V gene sequence: CDR1 SGHVS, CDR2 FNYEAQ. The CDR3 totals 18 residues.

The gene calls are TRBV2 and TRBJ1-1; no clear D. The germline gives CDR1 SNHLY, CDR2 FYNNEI. The CDR3 contains 12 residues. The V and J ends lost 7 bases and 10 bases respectively, with 16 bases between them. The CDR3 is CASTPRRLIAFF. The CDR3 DNA reads as TGTGCCAGCACCCCACGTCGACTAATAGCTTTCTTT.

CDR3 sequence: CASSSSTGIWNTEAFF. CDR3 DNA: TGCGCCAGCAGCTCGTCTACAGGGATATGGAACACTGAAGCTTTCTTT. The J gene is TRBJ1-1, the V gene TRBV5-1; maybe TRBD1 (6 bases). The V end was cut by 3 bases, the J end by 1 base, with 16 bases between. The CDR3 extends over 16 amino acids. The germline gives CDR1 SGHRS, CDR2 YFSETQ.

This chain links TRBV14 with TRBJ2-1, with no clear D. The CDR3 has 12 amino acids. The V end was cut by 4 bases, the J end by 6 bases, with 7 bases between. Germline CDR1 reads SGHDN; CDR2 reads FVKESK. The CDR3 nucleotides read TGTGCCAGCAGCCCAAGAGTCAATGAGCAGTTCTTC. It yields the protein CASSPRVNEQFF.

This sequence joins TRBV10-3 and TRBJ1-2, with D possibly matching TRBD1 (5 bases). With 6 bases removed from V and 7 bases from J, the gap between germline ends came to 21 bases. Germline assignment: CDR1 ENHRY and CDR2 SYGVKD. This CDR3 comprises 15 residues. Here the CDR3 reads CAIRGTGEDLSGYTF. The CDR3 DNA is TGTGCCATCAGGGGGACGGGAGAGGATCTCTCTGGCTACACCTTC.

This sequence joins TRBV28 and TRBJ2-1; D might be TRBD1 (5 bases). There are 12 residues in the CDR3. With 4 bases removed from V and 7 bases from J, the gap between germline ends came to 8 bases. CDR1 is MDHEN, CDR2 SYDVKM, per germline. The CDR3 region has the DNA TGTGCCAGCAGTTCTTACAGGAATGAGCAGTTCTTC. Translation: CASSSYRNEQFF.

This chain connects TRBV7-8 to TRBJ1-2; TRBD1 aligns across 9 bases. This CDR3 has 14 residues. V trimming: 4 bases; J trimming: 2 bases; junction bases outside the gene matches: 2. The germline gives CDR1 SGHVS, CDR2 FQNEAQ. This CDR3 reads CASSSTGGNYGYTF. In DNA, the CDR3 is TGTGCCAGCAGCTCGACAGGGGGGAACTATGGCTACACCTTC. Combining the CDR3 with reference TRBV7-8 and TRBJ1-2 gives the whole variable domain GAGVSQSPRYKVAKRGQDVALRCDPISGHVSLFWYQQALGQGPEFLTYFQNEAQLDKSGLPSDRFFAERPEGSVSTLKIQRTQQEDSAVYLCASSSTGGNYGYTFGSGTRLTVV.

The chain combines TRBV19 with TRBJ1-1; D gene uncertain. V lost 4 bases, J lost 3 bases, and 18 bases lay in between. Germline V CDR1 and CDR2: LNHDA, SQIVND (reference sequence). The CDR3 is made up of 16 amino acids. The CDR3 spells CASSKSLDLRDTEAFF. CDR3 in DNA: TGTGCCAGTAGTAAATCCCTCGACCTGCGGGACACTGAAGCTTTCTTT.

The chain recombines TRBV6-5 with TRBJ1-2, with unresolved D. Trimming left V 5 bases short and J 0 bases short, with 7 bases between. This CDR3 has 13 residues. The germline gives CDR1 MNHEY, CDR2 SVGAGI. The chain's CDR3 is CASSRQPNYGYTF. The CDR3, as DNA: TGTGCCAGCAGTCGACAACCTAACTATGGCTACACCTTC.

The chain has TRBV15 and TRBJ2-7; D unclear. Per germline, CDR1 LNHNV and CDR2 YYDKDF (reference sequence). The CDR3 length is 14 residues. Between the trimmed V and J ends, which lost 1 base and 7 bases, there was a span of 14 bases. CDR3 in DNA: TGTGCCACCAGCAGAGGGGATGAGAGTGGGGAGCAGTACGTC. Protein product: CATSRGDESGEQYV.

This chain connects TRBV7-6 to TRBJ1-2, with D unresolved. CDR1 is SGHVS and CDR2 is FNYEAQ in the germline V gene. With 1 base removed from V and 4 bases from J, the gap between germline ends came to 13 bases. The CDR3 is made up of 15 amino acids. Here the CDR3 DNA reads TGTGCCAGCAGCTTAGAGTCCGGCGGCCCCTATGGCTACACCTTC. This gives the protein CASSLESGGPYGYTF. The full variable domain, its missing parts supplied by reference TRBV7-6 and TRBJ1-2, is GAGVSQSPRYKVTKRGQDVALRCDPISGHVSLYWYRQALGQGPEFLTYFNYEAQQDKSGLPNDRFSAERPEGSISTLTIQRTEQRDSAMYRCASSLESGGPYGYTFGSGTRLTVV.

This chain connects TRBV4-3 to TRBJ2-1; no firm D call. Germline-derived CDR1 and CDR2 are LGHNA and YSLEER. The CDR3 consists of 16 residues. Trimming took off 0 bases at V and 6 bases at J, with 15 bases between the two ends. CDR3 bases: TGCGCCAGCAGCCAAGAGCTGGCCCGCCCTCTCAATGAGCAGTTCTTC. Translated, it gives CASSQELARPLNEQFF.

This rearrangement joins TRBV9 to TRBJ1-2; 8 positions match TRBD1. There are 14 residues in the CDR3. V shed 6 bases and J 8 bases; nucleotides not matched to a gene: 12. The germline V gene encodes CDR1 SGDLS and CDR2 YYNGEE. The CDR3 is CASNPGQGGSGYTF. Here the CDR3 DNA reads TGTGCCAGCAACCCCGGACAGGGTGGCTCCGGCTACACCTTC.